The rows below give T cell receptor beta chains drawn from one sample of a study of beta chain features in type 1 diabetes. The table came from immunoSEQ multiplex PCR; TCRdb's copy has only in-frame clones and leaves some out. This table holds hundreds of thousands of clones, about 14% found once. Sequencing was performed on naive CD4+ T cells from blood. The receptor source for this set is a man between 18 and 29 years old in good health. Both conserved end residues are part of each CDR3. The order of the fields is J gene, V gene, CDR3 protein.

>TRBJ2-5|TRBV2
CASSEGREETQYF
>TRBJ1-2|TRBV4-3
CASSQQGNYGYTF
>TRBJ2-3|TRBV5-1
CASSLNPGGSGADTQYF
>TRBJ2-7|TRBV25-1
CASSEGGGPYEQYF
>TRBJ2-3|TRBV10-3
CATSRGQGISTDTQYF
>TRBJ2-3|TRBV30
CAWGGTVSTDTQYF
>TRBJ2-6|TRBV6-5
CASSYQVPSGANVLTF
>TRBJ1-3|TRBV7-9
CASSPGTFQGNTIYF
>TRBJ1-5|TRBV7-2
CASTDLGHPNQPQHF
>TRBJ2-1|TRBV5-8
CASTPSTASGYNEQFF
>TRBJ1-6|TRBV14
CASSQYPGTHSYNSPLHF
>TRBJ1-1|TRBV7-3
CASSFQGNTEAFF
>TRBJ1-6|TRBV7-8
CASTAGRGVSPLHF
>TRBJ2-5|TRBV6-6
CASSYHGQGQETQYF
>TRBJ2-1|TRBV5-1
CASSNRGNEQFF
>TRBJ2-3|TRBV6-6
CASNGDTDTQYF
>TRBJ1-3|TRBV5-6
CASSLGQALRNTIYF
>TRBJ1-6|TRBV5-1
CASSLAGRRHNSPLHF
>TRBJ2-7|TRBV15
CATSRDRTSYEQYF
>TRBJ1-5|TRBV18
CASSQSFAGGDNSNQPQHF
>TRBJ2-5|TRBV5-6
CASSPSRGVGQETQYF
>TRBJ2-4|TRBV9
CASSGAGTSLNIQYF
>TRBJ2-3|TRBV9
CASSARHGGSDTQYF
>TRBJ2-1|TRBV18
CASSRPTGKLNEQFF
>TRBJ1-1|TRBV27
CASSLSVRMNTEAFF
>TRBJ1-2|TRBV12-5
CASGLLIRGTGRDYTF
>TRBJ1-1|TRBV7-9
CASSTRTGRNTEAFF
>TRBJ2-5|TRBV7-8
CATGGLQETQYF
>TRBJ1-2|TRBV28
CASSTGQGEGGYTF
>TRBJ1-4|TRBV4-1
CASSPTGRSVNEKLFF
>TRBJ2-7|TRBV27
CASSFWGGYEQYF
>TRBJ2-3|TRBV7-2
CASSLRGAGDTQYF
>TRBJ2-2|TRBV19
CASSVGQTGTGELFF
>TRBJ1-2|TRBV30
CAWMEGLMDGYTF
>TRBJ2-2|TRBV28
CASSISIRQADTGELFF
>TRBJ2-7|TRBV4-2
CASSQDRALAGAGEQYF